This T cell receptor beta chain was recovered during a study of tissue T cells after allogeneic stem cell transplantation. Study outcomes and limitations: Only a limited share of tissue TCRs appeared in blood or spleen. Anatomically similar tissues had similar TCR repertoires within each patient. Some tissue clones might be persisting host cells; their alloreactivity or antigen specificity was not determined.

On this clone: The target antigen is unknown. Gene names refer to mouse genes. The CDR3 extends 1 residue past the end of the read, so its final part is completed from the germline J gene.

Using immunoSEQ multiplex PCR, the repertoire was profiled, and TCRdb retains in-frame clones only, with some absent. There are approximately 7,000 clones in the sample; 50% occur only once, and around 4.7% lies in the top ten. Time point meaning: mouse harvest day 7 after allogeneic transplant. Each mouse received 10^7 T-cell-depleted marrow cells plus 10^6 splenic CD5+ T cells by tail vein. Tissues came from B6→BALB/c major-mismatch GVHD mice at day 7 or 14. Germline V CDR1 and CDR2: KGHTA, FQNQQP. The CDR3 length is 14 residues. The chain carries TRBV23 and TRBJ2-5; TRBD1 is taken as the D call from the table, unchecked against the DNA. This TCR came from a female BALB/c mouse given C57BL/6 T cells with graft-versus-host disease after an allogeneic hematopoietic cell transplant. Sequencing used gut tissue. The CDR3 spells CSSSQQGNQDTQYF. The CDR3 bases that were read are TGCTCCAGCAGTCAACAGGGGAACCAAGACACCCAGTAC.